Following are 25 T cell receptor beta chains from one sample sequenced in a study of control samples from healthy donors and cancer patients. The assay was immunoSEQ multiplex PCR, and TCRdb's table has in-frame clones only and misses some. This repertoire shows under 450,000 clones, 90% found once; its top ten account for 6% to 7%. Sequencing used PBMCs. Source of these receptors: a man aged 35 to 55 with head and neck cancer.

This clone is medium-sized in the sample. The chain employs TRBV4-3 and TRBJ1-1; TRBD1 might be the D (5 bases). Per germline, CDR1 LGHNA and CDR2 YSLEER. Trimming removed 0 bases from V and 7 bases from J, with 9 bases in between. The CDR3 spans 13 residues. The CDR3 DNA reads TGCGCCAGCAGCCAAGATGGGGGGAATGAAGCTTTCTTT. Translation gives CASSQDGGNEAFF.

The chain couples TRBV19 to TRBJ2-7; tentatively, D is TRBD1 (6 bases). This CDR3 spans 17 amino acids. The germline V gene has CDR1 LNHDA and CDR2 SQIVND (reference sequence). Trimming pared 3 bases from V and 0 bases from J, leaving 18 bases between. CDR3 in DNA: TGTGCCAGTAGTATCCGGTCCGACAGGACCGGCTCCTACGAGCAGTACTTC. It is translated as CASSIRSDRTGSYEQYF.

This clone was found once. V usage is TRBV5-1 and J usage is TRBJ2-3; D is ambiguous. CDR1 SGHRS and CDR2 YFSETQ come from the germline V gene. The CDR3 covers 14 residues. V was trimmed by 4 bases and J by 4 bases, leaving 13 bases between them. The CDR3 is CASSLDLPPDTQYF. Written as DNA, the CDR3 is TGCGCCAGCAGCCTGGACCTTCCCCCAGATACGCAGTATTTT. The full variable domain, completed using reference TRBV5-1 and TRBJ2-3, is KAGVTQTPRYLIKTRGQQVTLSCSPISGHRSVSWYQQTPGQGLQFLFEYFSETQRNKGNFPGRFSGRQFSNSRSEMNVSTLELGDSALYLCASSLDLPPDTQYFGPGTRLTVL.

This clone has a single count. The chain couples TRBV21-1 to TRBJ2-7; the table calls TRBD1, which could not be checked here. TRBV21-1 has pseudogene status. The CDR3 is 15 residues long. The CDR3, as DNA: TGTGCCAGCAGCGCACGACAGGGCCCCGCCTACGAGCAGTACTTC. As protein: CASSARQGPAYEQYF.

This clone appeared a single time. V usage is TRBV30 and J usage is TRBJ2-1; possibly TRBD2 for D (6 bases). Trimming cost V 3 bases and J 7 bases, with 13 bases left between them. The V gene's germline CDR1 is GTSNPN and CDR2 SVGIG (reference sequence). The CDR3 covers 13 residues. The chain's CDR3 is CAWSPISGNEQFF. CDR3 DNA sequence: TGTGCCTGGAGCCCTATTAGCGGAAATGAGCAGTTCTTC.

The chain links TRBV4-3 to TRBJ2-7; TRBD1 might be the D (6 bases). With 0 bases removed from V and 3 bases from J, the gap between germline ends came to 15 bases. From germline, CDR1 is LGHNA and CDR2 YSLEER. This CDR3 is built from 16 residues. The CDR3 region is CASSQDARGPYYEQYF. CDR3 coding DNA: TGCGCCAGCAGCCAAGACGCCAGGGGTCCTTACTACGAGCAGTACTTC.

The gene calls are TRBV4-3 and TRBJ2-5; 9 bases map to TRBD1. This CDR3 contains 15 residues. Trimming removed 4 bases from V and 0 bases from J; junction bases left unmatched: 3. In germline, CDR1 is LGHNA, CDR2 YSLEER. CDR3 residues: CASSPGDRDQETQYF. The CDR3, as DNA: TGCGCCAGCAGCCCCGGGGACAGGGACCAAGAGACCCAGTACTTC.

In its sample, this clone was seen once. The chain recombines TRBV30 with TRBJ1-3; the match to TRBD1 covers 9 bases. The CDR3 contains 13 residues. The germline V gene has CDR1 GTSNPN and CDR2 SVGIG (reference sequence). The ends lost 5 bases at V and 8 bases at J; junction bases unmatched: 7. Here the CDR3 DNA reads TGTGCCTGGGGTCCGGGACAGGGCTACACCATATATTTT. Encoded protein: CAWGPGQGYTIYF.

The rearrangement links TRBV28 to TRBJ2-7; possibly TRBD2 for D (6 bases). CDR1 is MDHEN, CDR2 SYDVKM, per germline. There are 14 residues in the CDR3. V lost 7 bases to trimming and J lost 3 bases, with 16 bases between them. The DNA for the CDR3 is TGTGCCAGCACTCTTGGGGGTAGCGGCTACGAGCAGTACTTC. This gives the protein CASTLGGSGYEQYF.

V gene TRBV24-1 combines with J gene TRBJ2-3, with 9 positions matching TRBD1. The CDR3 sequence is 13 residues long. The V and J ends lost 9 bases and 1 base, in that order; junction bases with no gene match: 1. Germline CDR1 reads KGHDR; CDR2 reads SFDVKD. CDR3 in amino acids: CATGDRGTDTQYF. The CDR3 DNA sequence: TGTGCCACCGGGGACAGGGGCACAGATACGCAGTATTTT.

The rearrangement joins TRBV7-2 to TRBJ2-7; possible D gene TRBD1, 5 bases. CDR3 length equals 15 residues. The germline V gene has CDR1 SGHTA and CDR2 FQGNSA. The V end lost 3 bases, the J end lost 2 bases, and 14 bases lay between the germline ends. The CDR3 sequence: CASSLGQGVTYEQYF. DNA of the CDR3: TGTGCCAGCAGCTTGGGTCAGGGTGTGACCTACGAGCAGTACTTC.

This chain connects TRBV5-8 to TRBJ1-4; D gene unclear. The V gene lost 4 bases and the J gene lost 12 bases, with 13 bases spanning the gap. The V gene's germline CDR1 is SGHTS and CDR2 YDEGEE. CDR3 length: 12 amino acids. CDR3 sequence reads: CASSAATWELFF. Here the CDR3 DNA reads TGTGCCAGCAGCGCCGCGACGTGGGAACTGTTTTTT.

V usage is TRBV27 and J usage is TRBJ1-4; 7 positions agree with TRBD1. This CDR3 has 14 amino acids. CDR1 MNHEY and CDR2 SMNVEV come from the germline V gene (reference sequence). V dropped 5 bases and J dropped 3; count of bases not matched to a gene: 3. The CDR3 reads CASSRQGPNEKLFF. In DNA, the CDR3 is TGTGCCAGCAGTAGACAGGGACCTAATGAAAAACTGTTTTTT.

This chain links TRBV11-2 with TRBJ2-5; TRBD2 matches 7 bases. J lost 10 bases, V lost 5 bases, and 22 bases had no gene match. The length of the CDR3 is 17 residues. Germline CDR1 SGHAT, CDR2 FQNNGV. CDR3 DNA sequence: TGTGCCAGCAGCCCGCCCGGGACTAACGGAAAAGAGAGTGTCCAGTACTTC. Encoded protein: CASSPPGTNGKESVQYF. The full variable domain, completed using reference TRBV11-2 and TRBJ2-5, is EAGVAQSPRYKIIEKRQSVAFWCNPISGHATLYWYQQILGQGPKLLIQFQNNGVVDDSQLPKDRFSAERLKGVDSTLKIQPAKLEDSAVYLCASSPPGTNGKESVQYFGPGTRLLVL.

The rearrangement joins TRBV12-3 or TRBV12-4 to TRBJ2-2; possible D gene TRBD2, 7 bases. V lost 2 bases, J lost 8 bases, and 9 bases lay in between. The CDR3 has 13 residues. CDR3 in DNA: TGTGCCAGCAGTTTACGGGGGGCTGGGGAGCTGTTTTTT. Its translation: CASSLRGAGELFF.

The V call is TRBV15, the J call TRBJ1-4; maybe TRBD1 (6 bases). Germline assignment: CDR1 LNHNV and CDR2 YYDKDF (reference sequence). V lost 0 bases, J lost 8 bases, and 13 bases lay in between. The CDR3 consists of 15 residues. The CDR3 DNA is TGTGCCACCAGCAGAGATAACAGGGCGGGCGAAAAACTGTTTTTT. This sequence encodes CATSRDNRAGEKLFF.

The chain links TRBV28 to TRBJ1-5; D not certain. In germline, CDR1 is MDHEN, CDR2 SYDVKM. This CDR3 is 14 amino acids long. Deletions cut 2 bases from V and 3 bases from J, with 8 bases between. This chain's CDR3 is CASSLRPLNQPQHF. For the CDR3, the DNA is TGTGCCAGCAGTTTACGGCCTCTCAATCAGCCCCAGCATTTT.

V usage is TRBV19 and J usage is TRBJ2-2, with D uncertain. Germline V gene sequence: CDR1 LNHDA, CDR2 SQIVND (reference sequence). The CDR3 is 17 amino acids. The V end lost 2 bases, the J end lost 0 bases, and 13 bases lay between the germline ends. CDR3 nucleotides: TGTGCCAGTAGTATACCCGGCCAAGTCCCGAACACCGGGGAGCTGTTTTTT. Translated, it gives CASSIPGQVPNTGELFF. The full variable domain, its missing parts supplied by reference TRBV19 and TRBJ2-2, is DGGITQSPKYLFRKEGQNVTLSCEQNLNHDAMYWYRQDPGQGLRLIYYSQIVNDFQKGDIAEGYSVSREKKESFPLTVTSAQKNPTAFYLCASSIPGQVPNTGELFFGEGSRLTVL.

The chain employs TRBV5-1 and TRBJ1-5; D gene uncertain. The CDR3 sequence is 13 residues long. Germline-derived CDR1 and CDR2 are SGHRS and YFSETQ. Trimming took off 0 bases at V and 7 bases at J, with 8 bases between the two ends. This CDR3 reads CASSLGAGQPQHF. CDR3 in DNA: TGCGCCAGCAGCTTGGGGGCGGGCCAGCCCCAGCATTTT.

J is TRBJ2-1 and V is TRBV25-1; no clear D gene. This CDR3 is built from 15 residues. Looked up from germline, CDR1 is MGHDK and CDR2 is SYGVNS. V was cut by 6 bases and J by 1 base, with 13 bases left in between. CDR3 region: CASSELSSSYNEQFF. CDR3 in DNA: TGTGCCAGCAGCGAGCTCTCGTCGTCCTACAATGAGCAGTTCTTC.

CDR3 protein: CASSSDYNSPLHF. Here the CDR3 DNA reads TGTGCCAGCAGCTCAGACTATAATTCACCCCTCCACTTT. The rearrangement joins TRBV6-6 to TRBJ1-6; D gene unclear. From germline, CDR1 is MNHNY and CDR2 SVGAGI (reference sequence). This CDR3 contains 13 residues. V gave up 6 bases and J gave up 3 bases, with 6 bases separating them.

The chain links TRBV6-4 to TRBJ2-5; possibly TRBD2 for D (6 bases). V lost 11 bases to trimming and J lost 5 bases, with 18 bases between them. Germline CDR1 MRHNA, CDR2 SNTAGT. This CDR3 has 13 amino acids. The CDR3 DNA sequence: TGTGCCGTAGCCCCCAGGGCGGGGGAGACCCAGTACTTC. This sequence encodes CAVAPRAGETQYF.

V usage is TRBV2 and J usage is TRBJ1-5; weak D call: TRBD1 (6 bases). The germline V and J ends were trimmed by 5 bases and 0 bases, with 11 bases remaining between them. The CDR3 consists of 15 residues. In germline, CDR1 is SNHLY, CDR2 FYNNEI. Written as DNA, the CDR3 is TGTGCCAGCAGTCAACAGGGAGGTAGCAATCAGCCCCAGCATTTT. This translates into CASSQQGGSNQPQHF.

This clone appeared many times. The chain couples TRBV19 to TRBJ2-2; 11 bases agree with TRBD2. With 2 bases clipped from V and 5 bases from J, the junction kept 10 bases outside the gene matches. The CDR3 runs 18 residues. CDR1 is LNHDA, CDR2 SQIVND, per germline (reference sequence). CDR3 sequence reads: CASSISASGGLKTGELFF. Written as DNA, the CDR3 is TGTGCCAGTAGTATAAGCGCTAGCGGGGGGCTAAAAACCGGGGAGCTGTTTTTT.

This rearrangement joins TRBV5-1 to TRBJ2-7; possibly TRBD1 for D (5 bases). Deletions cut 0 bases from V and 5 bases from J, with 15 bases between. This CDR3 has 15 residues. In germline, CDR1 is SGHRS, CDR2 YFSETQ. The CDR3, as DNA: TGCGCCAGCAGCTTGGTCTGGGGATTAGGGGACGAGCAGTACTTC. Protein: CASSLVWGLGDEQYF. Variable domain in full (rest from reference TRBV5-1 and TRBJ2-7): KAGVTQTPRYLIKTRGQQVTLSCSPISGHRSVSWYQQTPGQGLQFLFEYFSETQRNKGNFPGRFSGRQFSNSRSEMNVSTLELGDSALYLCASSLVWGLGDEQYFGPGTRLTVT.